A single sample is the source of the 30 T cell receptor beta chains below, sequenced in a study of T cell responses to AZD1222 COVID-19 vaccine. The protocol was immunoSEQ multiplex PCR, while the TCRdb copy is restricted to in-frame clones and leaves out a portion. The data contain some 95,000 clones, under 90% of them singletons. The sample in question was peripheral blood, obtained on day 0 of MenACWY control vaccination. These receptors came from an adult in good health.

J is TRBJ2-3 and V is TRBV19; 10 bases agree with TRBD2. Germline V gene lookup returns CDR1 LNHDA and CDR2 SQIVND (reference sequence). This CDR3 region has 17 residues. J gave up 1 base and V 0 bases, and 4 bases lay outside the gene matches. CDR3 sequence reads: CASSIDSSGGGTDTQYF. The DNA for the CDR3 is TGTGCCAGTAGTATAGATTCTAGCGGGGGAGGCACAGATACGCAGTATTTT.

The rearrangement uses TRBV25-1 and TRBJ2-3; 16 bases agree with TRBD2. This CDR3 contains 16 residues. After removal of 6 bases from V and 1 base from J, the junction contained 1 base not matched to a gene. Germline values: CDR1 MGHDK, CDR2 SYGVNS. The chain's CDR3 is CASSGTSGGGTDTQYF. The DNA of the CDR3 is TGTGCCAGCAGCGGGACTAGCGGGGGGGGCACAGATACGCAGTATTTT.

The gene calls are TRBV7-8 and TRBJ2-3; TRBD1 agrees at 11 bases. The J segment lost 5 bases and the V segment lost 5 bases, leaving 6 bases of the junction unmatched. The germline CDR1 and CDR2 sequences are SGHVS and FQNEAQ. This CDR3 has 15 residues. In nucleotides, the CDR3 is TGTGCCAGCAGCCCCGGGACAGGGGGAGGAGATACGCAGTATTTT. Protein product: CASSPGTGGGDTQYF.

The V and J genes are TRBV20-1 and TRBJ2-7; 8 nucleotides line up with TRBD2. Germline-derived CDR1 and CDR2 are DFQATT and SNEGSKA (reference sequence). This CDR3 region has 14 residues. Trimming removed 3 bases from V and 2 bases from J; junction bases left unmatched: 6. CDR3 DNA: TGCAGTGCTAGTGAGACTAGCGCAGCCTACGAGCAGTACTTC. Protein: CSASETSAAYEQYF.

V and J are TRBV5-1 and TRBJ2-1, with 7 bases fitting TRBD2. The CDR3 is made up of 15 amino acids. CDR1 is SGHRS and CDR2 is YFSETQ in the germline V gene. Unmatched junction bases numbered 8, after V lost 3 bases and J lost 5 bases. CDR3 DNA: TGCGCCAGCAGCTGGGTAGGCGGGGGAAACAATGAGCAGTTCTTC. This encodes CASSWVGGGNNEQFF.

The V and J genes are TRBV12-5 and TRBJ2-5; D tentatively fits TRBD1 or TRBD2 (6 bases each). The V gene lost 0 bases and the J gene lost 1 base, with 9 bases spanning the gap. Per germline, CDR1 LGHNT and CDR2 FRNRAP. This CDR3 region has 15 residues. CDR3 bases: TGTGCTAGTGGTTTGGTACAGGGAGGCCAAGAGACCCAGTACTTC. Protein sequence: CASGLVQGGQETQYF.

The V gene is TRBV28, the J gene TRBJ1-2; no definite D call. The CDR3 has 13 amino acids. Germline V lookup: CDR1 MDHEN, CDR2 SYDVKM. Trimming removed 2 bases from V and 4 bases from J, with 8 bases in between. The CDR3 bases are TGTGCCAGCAGTTTAAGGGCGTTCTATGGCTACACCTTC. It encodes CASSLRAFYGYTF.

The gene calls are TRBV30 and TRBJ1-1; D might be TRBD1 (5 bases). The length of the CDR3 is 14 residues. Germline V CDR1 and CDR2: GTSNPN, SVGIG (reference sequence). Trimming left V 4 bases short and J 4 bases short, with 16 bases between. CDR3 amino acids: CAWKRGDWGTEAFF. CDR3 coding DNA: TGTGCCTGGAAACGGGGGGACTGGGGCACTGAAGCTTTCTTT.

The rearrangement joins TRBV27 to TRBJ1-2, with 8 bases identical to TRBD1. There are 15 residues in the CDR3. The V and J ends lost 1 base and 4 bases, in that order; junction bases with no gene match: 5. The germline V gene encodes CDR1 MNHEY and CDR2 SMNVEV (reference sequence). The CDR3, as DNA: TGTGCCAGCAGTTTATACCCCGGGACAGGCTATGGCTACACCTTC. It translates to CASSLYPGTGYGYTF.

The chain uses TRBV7-9 and TRBJ2-1; D gene uncertain. The V end was cut by 2 bases, the J end by 9 bases, with 8 bases between. This CDR3 spans 12 amino acids. Germline V gene lookup returns CDR1 SEHNR and CDR2 FQNEAQ (reference sequence). The CDR3 coding sequence is TGTGCCAGCAGCTTAACGGCGGCTGAGCAGTTCTTC. Protein: CASSLTAAEQFF.

V is TRBV7-8 and J is TRBJ2-7, with 7 bases lining up with TRBD1. The germline V gene encodes CDR1 SGHVS and CDR2 FQNEAQ. Unmatched junction bases numbered 2, after V lost 2 bases and J lost 1 base. The CDR3 is 14 residues long. The CDR3: CASSLNRGSYEQYF. CDR3 in DNA: TGTGCCAGCAGCTTAAACAGGGGATCCTACGAGCAGTACTTC.

This clone appeared a few times. The chain is built from TRBV18 and TRBJ1-2; 7 nucleotides match TRBD1. CDR3 length: 15 residues. The J segment lost 0 bases and the V segment lost 1 base, leaving 2 bases of the junction unmatched. Germline V gene sequence: CDR1 KGHSH, CDR2 LQKENI. DNA of the CDR3: TGTGCCAGCTCACCACAGGGGGCGGCTAACTATGGCTACACCTTC. It yields the protein CASSPQGAANYGYTF.

CDR3 sequence: CASSHAAFGRKLFF. CDR3 bases: TGCGCCAGCAGTCACGCCGCCTTCGGGAGAAAACTGTTTTTT. The genes are TRBV4-3 and TRBJ1-4, with D unclear. The CDR3 covers 14 residues. Trimming shortened V by 6 bases and J by 10 bases, and 18 bases separated the two germline ends. Germline values: CDR1 LGHNA, CDR2 YSLEER.

This clone was picked up one time. The V call is TRBV6-2 or TRBV6-3, the J call TRBJ2-7; the match to TRBD2 covers 7 bases. Per the germline V gene, CDR1 is MNHEY and CDR2 is SVGEGT. The ends lost 4 bases at V and 3 bases at J; junction bases unmatched: 9. The CDR3 spans 15 residues. CDR3: CASSLIAGANYEQYF. The CDR3 nucleotides are TGTGCCAGCAGTTTAATAGCGGGTGCAAACTACGAGCAGTACTTC.

The chain uses TRBV4-2 and TRBJ2-1, with D maybe TRBD2 (6 bases). V was clipped by 0 bases and J by 1 base, with 13 bases between them. CDR1 LGHNA and CDR2 YNFKEQ come from the germline V gene. This CDR3 is 17 amino acids long. CDR3 coding DNA: TGTGCCAGCAGCCAAGATTCGGCCGGGGGATCCTACAATGAGCAGTTCTTC. It translates to CASSQDSAGGSYNEQFF.

The chain is built from TRBV7-3 and TRBJ2-1; D may match TRBD1 or TRBD2 (6 bases each). The length of the CDR3 is 14 residues. Trimming pared 7 bases from V and 7 bases from J, leaving 17 bases between. Germline V lookup: CDR1 SGHTA, CDR2 FQGTGA. Here the CDR3 reads CASNQGGLTNEQFF. The CDR3 DNA is TGTGCCAGCAACCAAGGGGGGCTAACGAATGAGCAGTTCTTC. Full variable domain (missing parts from reference TRBV7-3 and TRBJ2-1): GAGVSQTPSNKVTEKGKYVELRCDPISGHTALYWYRQSLGQGPEFLIYFQGTGAADDSGLPNDRFFAVRPEGSVSTLKIQRTERGDSAVYLCASNQGGLTNEQFFGPGTRLTVL.

This rearrangement joins TRBV11-2 to TRBJ1-5, with D hard to call. V shed 3 bases and J shed 11 bases, with 14 bases lying between them. The CDR3 loop spans 13 amino acids. From germline, CDR1 is SGHAT and CDR2 FQNNGV. CDR3 protein: CASSLGTGGAQHF. The DNA of the CDR3 is TGTGCCAGCAGCTTGGGTACCGGTGGGGCCCAGCATTTT.

The chain couples TRBV29-1 to TRBJ2-1; the D is unclear. The CDR3 extends over 12 amino acids. V was cut by 2 bases and J by 4 bases, with 6 bases left in between. Germline values: CDR1 SQVTM, CDR2 ANQGSEA. Here the CDR3 DNA reads TGCAGCGTTGAAAGGTCTTACAATGAGCAGTTCTTC. Its protein is CSVERSYNEQFF.

This sequence joins TRBV27 and TRBJ2-1, with a tentative D call TRBD1 (6 bases). The CDR3 runs to 15 residues. Germline lookup yields CDR1 MNHEY and CDR2 SMNVEV (reference sequence). V dropped 7 bases and J dropped 5 bases, with 18 bases sitting between them. DNA for the CDR3: TGTGCCAGCACCCTCGGGACACTTTCACACAATGAGCAGTTCTTC. It specifies CASTLGTLSHNEQFF.

The V and J genes are TRBV7-8 and TRBJ2-3; TRBD1 aligns across 7 bases. Germline assignment: CDR1 SGHVS and CDR2 FQNEAQ. This CDR3 comprises 16 residues. V gave up 2 bases and J gave up 4 bases; unmatched junction bases: 9. The CDR3 DNA is TGTGCCAGCAGCTTATCCAGGGGGTGGTCTGCAGATACGCAGTATTTT. Translating it yields CASSLSRGWSADTQYF. Full variable domain (outside the CDR3, taken from reference TRBV7-8 and TRBJ2-3): GAGVSQSPRYKVAKRGQDVALRCDPISGHVSLFWYQQALGQGPEFLTYFQNEAQLDKSGLPSDRFFAERPEGSVSTLKIQRTQQEDSAVYLCASSLSRGWSADTQYFGPGTRLTVL.

The chain employs TRBV5-1 and TRBJ2-7; TRBD1 aligns across 10 bases. The CDR3 is made up of 13 amino acids. Germline trimming cut 3 bases from V and 6 bases from J; bases unmatched to any gene: 3. Germline loops: CDR1 SGHRS, CDR2 YFSETQ. The CDR3 is CASSWDRGSEQYF. Written as DNA, the CDR3 is TGCGCCAGCAGCTGGGACAGGGGCTCCGAGCAGTACTTC.

The chain joins TRBV5-1 to TRBJ1-1; D call uncertain. The CDR3 length is 14 residues. Germline values: CDR1 SGHRS, CDR2 YFSETQ. Trimming took off 0 bases at V and 4 bases at J, with 10 bases between the two ends. The CDR3 loop is CASSLERGSTEAFF. DNA of the CDR3: TGCGCCAGCAGCTTGGAACGGGGTAGCACTGAAGCTTTCTTT.

The chain carries TRBV4-3 and TRBJ1-2; D perhaps matches TRBD1 (5 bases). CDR3 length: 17 amino acids. Germline V lookup: CDR1 LGHNA, CDR2 YSLEER. V was trimmed by 4 bases and J by 8 bases, leaving 26 bases between them. The CDR3 coding sequence is TGCGCCAGCAGCCTAAATACCGGGGACTCTGCTTTGGGCGGCTACACCTTC. Its protein is CASSLNTGDSALGGYTF.

The chain uses TRBV7-9 and TRBJ2-5, with D unclear. CDR1 is SEHNR and CDR2 is FQNEAQ in the germline V gene (reference sequence). The CDR3 has 15 amino acids. V was cut by 1 base and J by 1 base, with 10 bases left in between. The CDR3 DNA reads as TGTGCCAGCAGCTTAGAGACCGGTTTCCAAGAGACCCAGTACTTC. As protein: CASSLETGFQETQYF.

The chain combines TRBV10-1 with TRBJ2-7; tentatively, D is TRBD2 (6 bases). The CDR3 contains 13 residues. Germline lookup yields CDR1 WNHNN and CDR2 SYGVQD (reference sequence). Trimming took 3 bases from V and 4 from J, leaving 10 bases between them. The CDR3 loop reads CASSEGGGYEQYF. In DNA, the CDR3 is TGCGCCAGCAGTGAAGGTGGGGGGTACGAGCAGTACTTC.

The chain is built from TRBV3-1 (or the pseudogene TRBV3-2) and TRBJ1-1, with D possibly TRBD1 on 5 matching bases. The V gene lost 2 bases and the J gene lost 3 bases, with 10 bases spanning the gap. CDR1 is LGHDT and CDR2 is YNNKEL in the germline V gene (reference sequence). This CDR3 is built from 14 residues. CDR3 in amino acids: CASSQIGGDTEAFF. Here the CDR3 DNA reads TGTGCCAGCAGCCAAATCGGGGGAGACACTGAAGCTTTCTTT.

V gene TRBV7-2 combines with J gene TRBJ1-2; 8 positions agree with TRBD1. V lost 2 bases to trimming and J lost 0 bases; unmatched junction nucleotides: 14. The CDR3 loop spans 19 amino acids. CDR1 is SGHTA and CDR2 is FQGNSA in the germline V gene. The CDR3 coding sequence is TGTGCCAGCAGCTTAATTGGAGCCGTAGGACAGGGCCCTAACTATGGCTACACCTTC. Its translation is CASSLIGAVGQGPNYGYTF.

The V gene is TRBV6-2 or TRBV6-3, the J gene TRBJ2-7; D gene ambiguous. Germline V gene sequence: CDR1 MNHEY, CDR2 SVGEGT. V lost 0 bases, J lost 7 bases, and 22 bases lay in between. CDR3 length: 17 residues. CDR3 residues: CASSYSTLVSTLREQYF. CDR3 sequence (DNA): TGTGCCAGCAGTTACTCGACACTGGTGTCGACCCTACGGGAGCAGTACTTC.

V usage is TRBV7-2 and J usage is TRBJ2-5; 9 nucleotides line up with TRBD1. With 5 bases clipped from V and 2 bases from J, the junction kept 6 bases outside the gene matches. Germline CDR1 and CDR2: SGHTA and FQGNSA. The CDR3 spans 15 residues. The chain's CDR3 is CASSAGGTGQETQYF. The CDR3 DNA sequence: TGTGCCAGCAGCGCTGGAGGGACAGGGCAAGAGACCCAGTACTTC.

The chain links TRBV6-2 or TRBV6-3 to TRBJ2-1, with a possible D match to TRBD2 (5 bases). The CDR3 totals 13 residues. The V gene lost 1 base and the J gene lost 10 bases, with 11 bases spanning the gap. In germline, CDR1 is MNHEY, CDR2 SVGEGT. The CDR3 loop is CASSYWTPEEQFF. As DNA, the CDR3 is TGTGCCAGCAGTTACTGGACTCCAGAGGAGCAGTTCTTC.